This is a list of T cell receptor beta chains from one sample in a study of blood T cells in healthy people across ages. Using its own MiXCR run on the 5' RACE reads, TCRdb lists one record per CDR3 protein. The data show some 1.1 million distinct CDR3 sequences, roughly two fifths seen once. Specimen: blood. These receptors were taken from a man aged 18 to 35 in good health. Both conserved end residues are part of each CDR3. The D gene is left open where the match is weak. Clone size is given for some rows only: seen once, a few or many times, or a class if the clone is expanded.

size	D	V	J	CDR3	DNA
few	NA	TRBV5-1	TRBJ1-6	CASSLEQGGSPLHF	TGCGCCAGCAGCTTGGAACAGGGTGGTTCACCCCTCCACTTT
few	NA	TRBV20-1	TRBJ1-1	CSAREGAGLTEAFF	TGCAGTGCTAGAGAGGGGGCAGGGCTCACTGAAGCTTTCTTT
few	NA	TRBV10-3	TRBJ2-2	CAISEGRPNTGELFF	TGTGCCATCAGTGAAGGCAGACCGAACACCGGGGAGCTGTTTTTT
NA	NA	TRBV10-3	TRBJ2-7	CAISEDTLGEQYF	TGTGCCATCAGTGAGGACACCCTCGGCGAGCAGTACTTC
few	TRBD1	TRBV28	TRBJ1-5	CASRSQGYDQPQHF	TGTGCCAGCAGATCACAGGGGTATGATCAGCCCCAGCATTTT
few	TRBD1	TRBV14	TRBJ1-1	CASSHPVDRGGTEAFF	TGTGCCAGCAGCCACCCGGTAGACAGGGGCGGCACTGAAGCTTTCTTT
NA	TRBD1	TRBV5-1	TRBJ1-1	CASSGGTGVTEAFF	TGCGCCAGCAGCGGCGGGACAGGGGTCACTGAAGCTTTCTTT
NA	TRBD1	TRBV7-2	TRBJ2-5	CASSLGLQGRETQYF	TGTGCCAGCAGCTTAGGGCTACAGGGGCGGGAGACCCAGTACTTC
once	NA	TRBV7-2	TRBJ1-5	CASSLDVTSQHF	TGTGCCAGCAGCTTAGACGTCACGTCCCAGCATTTT
many	NA	TRBV4-1	TRBJ1-2	CASSQDFITGINYGYTF	TGCGCCAGCAGCCAAGATTTTATCACAGGAATTAACTATGGCTACACCTTC
NA	NA	TRBV7-2	TRBJ1-6	CASSPVRGFSNSPLHF	TGTGCCAGCAGCCCCGTCCGGGGCTTCTCCAATTCACCCCTCCACTTT
NA	NA	TRBV2	TRBJ1-1	CASSGDIVKTFF	TGTGCCAGCAGCGGGGACATCGTCAAAACTTTCTTT
NA	TRBD1	TRBV10-3	TRBJ2-5	CAISEVQGTFNEQYF	TGTGCCATCAGTGAAGTACAGGGGACCTTCAATGAGCAGTACTTC
NA	NA	TRBV4-1	TRBJ2-5	CASSPDEETQYF	TGCGCCAGCAGCCCGGACGAGGAGACCCAGTACTTC
NA	TRBD1	TRBV12-3/TRBV12-4	TRBJ2-7	CASRQGAWNEQYF	TGTGCCAGCAGACAGGGGGCTTGGAATGAGCAGTACTTC
NA	TRBD1	TRBV5-1	TRBJ1-1	CASSINTGAENTEAFF	TGCGCCAGCAGCATAAATACAGGGGCAGAGAACACTGAAGCTTTCTTT
few	NA	TRBV12-5	TRBJ2-5	CASGLGTGTQYF	TGTGCTAGTGGTTTGGGCACGGGGACCCAGTACTTC
few	NA	TRBV20-1	TRBJ1-6	CSAAPQTSPLHF	TGCAGTGCCGCGCCTCAGACATCACCCCTCCACTTT
few	NA	TRBV29-1	TRBJ1-2	CSGVVGTTTRTYGYTF	TGCAGCGGTGTTGTGGGGACTACCACCCGAACTTATGGCTACACCTTC
many	TRBD2	TRBV12-3/TRBV12-4	TRBJ2-1	CASSPTNGGANNEQFF	TGTGCCAGCAGCCCCACAAACGGGGGGGCCAACAATGAGCAGTTCTTC
NA	NA	TRBV14	TRBJ1-1	CASSQDPRANTEAFF	TGTGCCAGCAGCCAAGATCCCAGGGCGAACACTGAAGCTTTCTTT
few	NA	TRBV29-1	TRBJ1-1	CSVEDTEAFF	TGCAGCGTTGAGGACACTGAAGCTTTCTTT
NA	NA	TRBV5-4	TRBJ1-1	CASSAPDSNTEAFF	TGTGCCAGCAGCGCTCCGGACAGTAACACTGAAGCTTTCTTT
few	TRBD1	TRBV27	TRBJ1-5	CASSPGAGGVQPQHF	TGTGCCAGCAGTCCCGGGGCAGGGGGCGTTCAGCCCCAGCATTTT
few	NA	TRBV6-2/TRBV6-3	TRBJ2-5	CASSYSATQETQYF	TGTGCCAGCAGTTACTCAGCAACCCAAGAGACCCAGTACTTC
NA	TRBD1	TRBV6-6	TRBJ2-3	CAGITTTGGFTDTQYF	TGTGCCGGCATTACAACGACAGGGGGCTTCACAGATACGCAGTATTTT
few	NA	TRBV29-1	TRBJ1-1	CSVGYPQGTLMNTEAFF	TGCAGCGTTGGCTATCCTCAGGGGACCCTCATGAACACTGAAGCTTTCTTT
few	TRBD1	TRBV4-3	TRBJ1-6	CASSQGGQGFSPLHF	TGCGCCAGCAGCCAAGGGGGACAGGGGTTTTCACCCCTCCACTTT
NA	TRBD2	TRBV20-1	TRBJ2-5	CSATHPGTSGLTQQETQYF	TGCAGTGCTACACATCCCGGGACTAGCGGGCTTACTCAGCAAGAGACCCAGTACTTC
NA	NA	TRBV4-1	TRBJ1-5	CASSQVGASGQPQHF	TGCGCCAGCAGCCAAGTTGGGGCGTCAGGTCAGCCCCAGCATTTT
once	NA	TRBV5-6	TRBJ2-3	CASSRDASKQYF	TGTGCCAGCAGCCGAGACGCAAGTAAGCAGTATTTT
NA	TRBD2	TRBV7-9	TRBJ2-3	CASSSLAGVRSDTQYF	TGTGCCAGCAGCTCTCTAGCGGGGGTCAGGTCAGATACGCAGTATTTT
few	TRBD1	TRBV5-1	TRBJ1-4	CASSLTGGSDEKLFF	TGCGCCAGCAGCTTGACAGGGGGCTCGGATGAAAAACTGTTTTTT
NA	NA	TRBV29-1	TRBJ1-2	CSVEHNYGYTF	TGCAGCGTTGAACATAACTATGGCTACACCTTC
many	TRBD1	TRBV10-3	TRBJ2-3	CAISTGVHTDTQYF	TGTGCCATCAGTACAGGGGTCCACACAGATACGCAGTATTTT
few	TRBD1	TRBV7-2	TRBJ1-2	CASSFSQGSNYGYTF	TGTGCCAGCAGCTTCTCACAGGGGTCCAACTATGGCTACACCTTC
NA	TRBD2	TRBV5-1	TRBJ2-3	CASSSLGRAISTDTQYF	TGCGCCAGCAGCTCCCTGGGGAGGGCAATTAGCACAGATACGCAGTATTTT
NA	NA	TRBV2	TRBJ2-1	CASSGPQGGNEQFF	TGTGCCAGCAGTGGGCCTCAAGGAGGCAATGAGCAGTTCTTC
NA	TRBD1	TRBV7-2	TRBJ2-2	CASSWPGGNTGELFF	TGTGCCAGCAGCTGGCCAGGGGGGAACACCGGGGAGCTGTTTTTT
NA	NA	TRBV11-1	TRBJ2-7	CASSFMGGFRGYEQYF	TGTGCCAGCAGCTTCATGGGGGGCTTTCGCGGCTACGAGCAGTACTTT
NA	NA	TRBV7-2	TRBJ2-7	CASSLAGGAGLEQYF	TGTGCCAGCAGCTTAGCGGGGGGCGCGGGACTCGAGCAGTACTTC
few	TRBD2	TRBV14	TRBJ2-1	CASSRPMPSGYNEQFF	TGTGCCAGCAGCCGACCAATGCCTAGCGGCTACAATGAGCAGTTCTTC
NA	TRBD1	TRBV6-6	TRBJ1-1	CASSYPGGGSTEAFF	TGTGCCAGCAGTTACCCAGGGGGGGGATCTACTGAAGCTTTCTTT
NA	NA	TRBV10-3	TRBJ1-2	CAISEMGGAAINYGYTF	TGTGCCATCAGTGAGATGGGAGGGGCGGCCATTAACTATGGCTACACCTTC
NA	NA	TRBV5-1	TRBJ1-1	CASSLTGSSLEAEAFF	TGCGCCAGCAGCTTGACAGGGAGCTCCTTGGAGGCTGAAGCTTTCTTT
NA	NA	TRBV4-3	TRBJ2-6	CASGPWGSGANVLTF	TGCGCCAGCGGCCCCTGGGGCTCTGGGGCCAACGTCCTGACTTTC
NA	NA	TRBV20-1	TRBJ1-2	CSARVQGRANYGYTF	TGCAGTGCTAGAGTGCAGGGAAGAGCTAACTATGGCTACACCTTC